A single sample gave rise to the 9 T cell receptor beta chains below, sequenced in a study of T cells in Graves' hyperthyroidism and ophthalmopathy. Amplification of TCR beta CDR3 regions used RNA as the template. The HTBI set primed first-round TCR CDR3 RT-PCR. In TCRdb, the multiplex PCR reads were re-called with MiXCR into one record per CDR3 protein. The sample shows around 400,000 distinct CDR3 sequences, 13% of them seen only once. The material sequenced was blood. The receptors derive from a woman aged 18-29 years with Graves' hyperthyroidism.

Comments on this clonotype: Its ends do not fully match the called genes, so a read error is possible. The chain links TRBV10-3 to TRBJ1-1; TRBD1 matches 7 bases. The CDR3 extends over 15 amino acids. The germline CDR1 and CDR2 sequences are ENHRY and SYGVKD. For the CDR3, the DNA is TGTGTCATCCGCAGGGGGGGGGACCGGTACACTGAAGCTTTCTTT. Protein product: CVIRRGGDRYTEAFF.

This clonotype showed up many times. A read error may produce the germline difference seen at one junction end. The chain couples TRBV7-7 to TRBJ2-3, with 8 bases matching TRBD1. In germline, CDR1 is SSHAT, CDR2 FNYEAQ (reference sequence). The CDR3 is 15 amino acids. The CDR3 DNA is TGTGCTAGCAGCGTCGGACAGGGACGCACAGATACGCAGTATTTT. Its translation is CASSVGQGRTDTQYF.

Ten or more counts support this clonotype. The J gene is TRBJ1-6, the V gene TRBV28; 7 bases are shared with TRBD1. Germline trimming cut 4 bases from V and 9 bases from J; bases unmatched to any gene: 9. This CDR3 contains 15 residues. Germline-derived CDR1 and CDR2 are MDHEN and SYDVKM. This chain's CDR3 is CASSSRQGVGSPLHF. As DNA, the CDR3 is TGTGCCAGCAGTTCAAGACAGGGAGTCGGTTCACCCCTCCACTTT.

In this sample, this clonotype turned up many times. The chain employs TRBV12-3 or TRBV12-4 and TRBJ2-2; 13 nucleotides align to TRBD2. Germline trimming cut 6 bases from V and 0 bases from J; bases unmatched to any gene: 1. The CDR3 length is 16 residues. CDR3 region: CASRGLAGSNTGELFF. The CDR3 DNA reads TGTGCCAGCAGGGGACTAGCGGGATCGAACACCGGGGAGCTGTTTTTT.

As for this clonotype: Relative to the germline gene, one junction end is altered; a read error may explain this. The rearrangement links TRBV9 to TRBJ1-2; D call uncertain. The germline V gene has CDR1 SGDLS and CDR2 YYNGEE. This CDR3 contains 15 residues. CDR3 residues: CASSDPGMGALSYAF. DNA for the CDR3: TGTGCCAGCAGCGACCCGGGGATGGGCGCCCTGAGCTACGCCTTC. Together with reference TRBV9 and TRBJ1-2, the CDR3 gives the full variable domain: DSGVTQTPKHLITATGQRVTLRCSPRSGDLSVYWYQQSLDQGLQFLIQYYNGEERAKGNILERFSAQQFPDLHSELNLSSLELGDSALYFCASSDPGMGALSYAFGSGTRLTVV.

This clonotype has a count of ten or more. The chain employs TRBV4-2 and TRBJ2-3, with D possibly TRBD2 on 5 matching bases. CDR1 is LGHNA and CDR2 is YNFKEQ in the germline V gene. V was trimmed by 1 base and J by 3 bases, leaving 11 bases between them. CDR3 size: 15 residues. The CDR3 DNA follows: TGTGCCAGCAGCCAAGCGCGGGCGATAACAGATACGCAGTATTTT. Its protein product is CASSQARAITDTQYF.

This clonotype was seen many times. V and J are TRBV6-1 and TRBJ1-1; D may be TRBD1 (6 bases). The CDR3 loop spans 14 amino acids. Between the trimmed V and J ends, which lost 7 bases and 1 base, there was a span of 13 bases. Germline loops: CDR1 MNHNS, CDR2 SASEGT. As DNA, the CDR3 is TGTGCCAGCAATAACGGACAGCAGAACACTGAAGCTTTCTTT. Its translation: CASNNGQQNTEAFF.

This clonotype appeared a few times. The DNA is omitted, as the CDR3 cannot be located on it reliably, and the CDR3 follows TCRdb's listing. V is TRBV19 and J is TRBJ2-2. CDR1 and CDR2 (germline): LNHDA, SQIVND (reference sequence). The CDR3 has 13 residues if both end residues are counted. The CDR3 protein is CASSKLRAGELFF.

This clonotype was seen many times. The gene calls are TRBV3-1 and TRBJ2-3; 7 bases line up with TRBD2. CDR3 length: 15 residues. Germline V gene sequence: CDR1 LGHDT, CDR2 YNNKEL (reference sequence). Unmatched junction bases numbered 10, after V lost 4 bases and J lost 6 bases. CDR3 in DNA: TGTGCCAGCAGCCTGGGCGGGAGCTCCCCGGATACGCAGTATTTT. It encodes CASSLGGSSPDTQYF.